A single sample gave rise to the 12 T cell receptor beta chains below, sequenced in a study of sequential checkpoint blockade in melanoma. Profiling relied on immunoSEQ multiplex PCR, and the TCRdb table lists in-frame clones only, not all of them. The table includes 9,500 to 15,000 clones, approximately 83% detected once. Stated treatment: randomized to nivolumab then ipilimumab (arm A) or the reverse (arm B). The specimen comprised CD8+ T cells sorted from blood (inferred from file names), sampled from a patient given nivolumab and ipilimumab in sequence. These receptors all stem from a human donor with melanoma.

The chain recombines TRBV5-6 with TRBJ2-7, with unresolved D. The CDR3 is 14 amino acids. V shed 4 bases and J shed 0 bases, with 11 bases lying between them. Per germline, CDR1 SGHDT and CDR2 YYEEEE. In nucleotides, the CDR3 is TGTGCCAGCAGCCCCTTCTTTAGCTCCTACGAGCAGTACTTC. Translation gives CASSPFFSSYEQYF.

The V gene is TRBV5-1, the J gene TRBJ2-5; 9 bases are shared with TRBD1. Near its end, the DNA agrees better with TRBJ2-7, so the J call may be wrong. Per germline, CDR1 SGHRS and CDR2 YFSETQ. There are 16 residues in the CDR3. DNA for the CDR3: TGCGCCAGCAGCTCCGGACAGGGGTATTCGGACTACGAGCAGTACTTC. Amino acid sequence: CASSSGQGYSDYEQYF.

The CDR3 coding sequence is TGTGCCAGCAGCTTAGGACAGGGGAGCTCCTACGAGCAGTACTTC. Amino acid sequence: CASSLGQGSSYEQYF. The chain joins TRBV7-6 to TRBJ2-7, with TRBD1 matching over 8 bases. The CDR3 runs 15 residues. V gave up 1 base and J gave up 0 bases; unmatched junction bases: 2. From germline, CDR1 is SGHVS and CDR2 FNYEAQ.

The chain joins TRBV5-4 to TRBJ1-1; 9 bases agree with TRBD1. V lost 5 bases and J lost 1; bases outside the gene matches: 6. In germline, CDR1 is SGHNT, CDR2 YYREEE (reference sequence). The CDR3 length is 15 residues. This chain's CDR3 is CASRETDRGNTEAFF. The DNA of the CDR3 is TGTGCCAGCAGGGAGACGGACAGGGGGAACACTGAAGCTTTCTTT.

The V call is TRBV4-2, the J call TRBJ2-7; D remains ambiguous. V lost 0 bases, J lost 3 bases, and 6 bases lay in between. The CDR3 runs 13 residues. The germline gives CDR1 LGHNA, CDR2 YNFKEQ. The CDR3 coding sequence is TGTGCCAGCAGCCAAGATGGGCACTACGAGCAGTACTTC. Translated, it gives CASSQDGHYEQYF.

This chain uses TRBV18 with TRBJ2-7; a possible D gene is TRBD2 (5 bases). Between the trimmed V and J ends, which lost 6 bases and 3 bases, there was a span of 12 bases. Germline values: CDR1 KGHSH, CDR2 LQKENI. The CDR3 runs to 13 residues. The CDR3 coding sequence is TGTGCCAGCTCTAAGGAGGACGGCTACGAGCAGTACTTC. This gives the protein CASSKEDGYEQYF.

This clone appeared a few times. The CDR3 loop is CAILDRGDYNQPQHF. The CDR3 DNA sequence: TGCGCCATCTTGGACAGGGGGGACTACAATCAGCCCCAGCATTTT. The chain employs TRBV4-1 and TRBJ1-5; 10 positions agree with TRBD1. The CDR3 is 15 amino acids. Germline CDR1 is MGHRA and CDR2 is YSYEKL. V lost 10 bases and J lost 3; bases outside the gene matches: 9.

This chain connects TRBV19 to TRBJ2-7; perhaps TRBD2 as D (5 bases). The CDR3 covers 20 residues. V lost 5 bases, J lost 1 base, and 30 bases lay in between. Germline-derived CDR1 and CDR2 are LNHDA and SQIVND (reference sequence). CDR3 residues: CASSPSPSYSGFYYSYEQYF. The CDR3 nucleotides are TGTGCCAGTAGTCCGAGCCCAAGTTATTCGGGGTTCTACTATTCCTACGAGCAGTACTTC.

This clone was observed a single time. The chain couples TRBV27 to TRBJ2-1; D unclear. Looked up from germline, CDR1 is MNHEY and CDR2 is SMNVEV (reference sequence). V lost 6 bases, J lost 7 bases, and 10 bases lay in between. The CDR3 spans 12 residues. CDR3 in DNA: TGTGCCAGCAGCCTCGGGTCAAATGAGCAGTTCTTC. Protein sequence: CASSLGSNEQFF.

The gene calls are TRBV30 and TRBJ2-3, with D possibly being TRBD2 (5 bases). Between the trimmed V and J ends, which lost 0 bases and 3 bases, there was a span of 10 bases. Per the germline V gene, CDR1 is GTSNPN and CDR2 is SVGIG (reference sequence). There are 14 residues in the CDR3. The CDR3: CAWSVGVGTDTQYF. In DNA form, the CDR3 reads TGTGCCTGGAGTGTCGGGGTAGGGACAGATACGCAGTATTTT.

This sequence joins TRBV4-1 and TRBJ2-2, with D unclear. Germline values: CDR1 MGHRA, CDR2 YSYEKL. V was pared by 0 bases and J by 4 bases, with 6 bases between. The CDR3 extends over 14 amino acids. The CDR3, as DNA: TGCGCCAGCAGCCAAGACACTACCACCGGGGAGCTGTTTTTT. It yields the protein CASSQDTTTGELFF.

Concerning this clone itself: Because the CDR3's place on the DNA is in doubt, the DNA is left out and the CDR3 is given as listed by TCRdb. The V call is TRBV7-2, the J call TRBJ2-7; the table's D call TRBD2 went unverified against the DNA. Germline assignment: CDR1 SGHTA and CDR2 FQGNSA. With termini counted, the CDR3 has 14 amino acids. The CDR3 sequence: CASSFGPGTDEQYF.